This entry is about one TCR beta chain. The method was immunoSEQ multiplex PCR; TCRdb's version includes in-frame clones alone and lacks a portion of them. The sample contains 95,000 to 110,000 clones, less than 95% of which appear only once. V was pared by 9 bases and J by 1 base, with 17 bases between. Looked up from germline, CDR1 is SGHRS and CDR2 is YFSETQ. The length of the CDR3 is 15 residues. The data are from a study of T cell changes during pregnancy in multiple sclerosis. The source of this sequence is a female donor in good health, enrolled as a control in a pregnancy study. This chain uses TRBV5-1 with TRBJ2-1; D not resolved. The material was peripheral blood, obtained in the third trimester of pregnancy. CDR3 in amino acids: CATRPPSHSYNEQFF. The CDR3 nucleotides read TGCGCCACCCGCCCCCCGAGCCATTCCTACAATGAGCAGTTCTTC.